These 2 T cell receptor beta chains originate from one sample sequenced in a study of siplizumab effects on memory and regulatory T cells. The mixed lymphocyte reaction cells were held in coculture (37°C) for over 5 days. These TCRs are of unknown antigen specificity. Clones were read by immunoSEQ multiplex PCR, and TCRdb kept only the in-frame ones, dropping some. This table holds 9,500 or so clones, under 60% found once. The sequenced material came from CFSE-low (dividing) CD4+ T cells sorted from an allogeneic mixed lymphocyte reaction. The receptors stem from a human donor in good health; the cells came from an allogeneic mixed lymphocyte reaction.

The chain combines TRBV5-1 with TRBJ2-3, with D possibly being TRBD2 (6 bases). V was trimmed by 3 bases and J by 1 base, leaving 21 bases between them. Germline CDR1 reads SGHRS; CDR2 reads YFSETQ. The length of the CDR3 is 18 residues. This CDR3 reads CASSWRVGGSGRTDTQYF. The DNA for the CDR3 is TGCGCCAGCAGCTGGAGGGTCGGTGGCAGCGGACGCACAGATACGCAGTATTTT.

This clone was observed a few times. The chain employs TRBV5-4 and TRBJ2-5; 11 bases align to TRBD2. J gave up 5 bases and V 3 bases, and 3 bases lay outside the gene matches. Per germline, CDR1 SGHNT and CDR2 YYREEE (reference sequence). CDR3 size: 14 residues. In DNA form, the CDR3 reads TGTGCCAGCAGCTATAGCGGGAGGGCCGAGACCCAGTACTTC. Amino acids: CASSYSGRAETQYF.